These 13 T cell receptor beta chains share one sample of origin, sequenced in a study of T cell repertoires in cytomegalovirus infection. TCRdb recomputed calls from the reads with MiXCR, one row per CDR3 protein. The data show 900,000 to 950,000 distinct CDR3 sequences, 31% seen once. These receptors have no identified antigens. The sample was cultured CD8+ T cells from PBMCs, taken from culture after CMV antigen stimulation. The origin of the receptors is a human donor in good health (CMV status not recorded). Some clones in this sample may be carry-over from other donors' samples.

As regards this clonotype: The junction departs from the called germline gene at one end, perhaps through a read error. The chain carries TRBV5-8 and TRBJ1-6; D is ambiguous. Germline CDR1 and CDR2: SGHTS and YDEGEE. The CDR3 has 16 residues. The CDR3 nucleotides read TGTGGCAGCAGTCCAGCCTTAAGCTCCTATAATTCACCCCTCCACTTT. Protein: CGSSPALSSYNSPLHF.

This clonotype was seen ten or more times. The V call is TRBV7-8, the J call TRBJ2-1, with 9 bases matching TRBD2. Germline V gene lookup returns CDR1 SGHVS and CDR2 FQNEAQ. The CDR3 contains 17 residues. Trimming at V came to 1 base and at J to 5 bases, leaving 9 bases not matched to a gene. CDR3 nucleotide sequence: TGTGCCAGCAGCTTAGTAGTAGCGGGGGAGAAAAACAATGAGCAGTTCTTC. It specifies CASSLVVAGEKNNEQFF.

The chain combines TRBV11-2 with TRBJ1-4; D gene unclear. This CDR3 comprises 15 residues. Trimming shortened V by 4 bases and J by 2 bases, and 11 bases separated the two germline ends. CDR1 is SGHAT and CDR2 is FQNNGV in the germline V gene. The CDR3 nucleotides are TGTGCCAGCAGCTCCCCAGCGGAGACTAATGAAAAACTGTTTTTT. As protein: CASSSPAETNEKLFF. Supplemented by reference TRBV11-2 and TRBJ1-4, the full variable domain reads EAGVAQSPRYKIIEKRQSVAFWCNPISGHATLYWYQQILGQGPKLLIQFQNNGVVDDSQLPKDRFSAERLKGVDSTLKIQPAKLEDSAVYLCASSSPAETNEKLFFGSGTQLSVL.

The chain has TRBV19 and TRBJ2-1; no firm D call. V was clipped by 6 bases and J by 0 bases, with 9 bases between them. The CDR3 extends over 14 amino acids. CDR1 is LNHDA and CDR2 is SQIVND in the germline V gene (reference sequence). This chain's CDR3 is CASSLTFSYNEQFF. The CDR3 bases are TGTGCCAGTAGCCTGACATTCTCCTACAATGAGCAGTTCTTC.

There are a few counts of this clonotype. The J gene is TRBJ2-4, the V gene TRBV10-2; the match to TRBD2 covers 14 bases. The CDR3 spans 18 residues. Per germline, CDR1 WSHSY and CDR2 SAAADI. The V and J ends lost 2 bases and 0 bases, in that order; junction bases with no gene match: 3. The CDR3 DNA reads as TGCGCCAGCAGTGAGAGGACTAGCGGGGGGCTAGCCAAAAACATTCAGTACTTC. Amino acid sequence: CASSERTSGGLAKNIQYF.

The chain employs TRBV20-1 and TRBJ2-1; D is perhaps TRBD2 (6 bases). Trimming cost V 3 bases and J 4 bases, with 16 bases left between them. CDR3 length: 15 amino acids. The germline CDR1 and CDR2 sequences are DFQATT and SNEGSKA (reference sequence). The CDR3 region is CSASSLRGNYNEQFF. CDR3 sequence (DNA): TGCAGTGCTAGTTCCCTTCGGGGGAATTACAATGAGCAGTTCTTC.

In its sample, this clonotype was seen a few times. V is TRBV12-3 or TRBV12-4 and J is TRBJ1-1, with D hard to call. Trimming took 4 bases from V and 0 from J, leaving 9 bases between them. The CDR3 has 14 residues. CDR3 in amino acids: CASSWAGMNTEAFF. In nucleotides, the CDR3 is TGTGCCAGCAGTTGGGCTGGGATGAACACTGAAGCTTTCTTT.

This clonotype appeared many times. The rearrangement links TRBV7-8 to TRBJ1-1; possible D gene TRBD1, 5 bases. Trimming took 5 bases from V and 6 from J, leaving 16 bases between them. CDR1 SGHVS and CDR2 FQNEAQ come from the germline V gene. The CDR3 consists of 14 residues. The CDR3 DNA reads TGTGCCAGCAGCGTAAAGGCCCAGGGAGCTGAAGCTTTCTTT. It yields the protein CASSVKAQGAEAFF.

The chain uses TRBV2 and TRBJ1-2; 7 bases align to TRBD1. J gave up 2 bases and V 7 bases, and 10 bases lay outside the gene matches. Germline-derived CDR1 and CDR2 are SNHLY and FYNNEI. The CDR3 has 15 residues. CDR3: CASIGRGRINYGYTF. As DNA, the CDR3 is TGTGCCAGCATTGGGAGGGGGCGGATAAACTATGGCTACACCTTC.

This clonotype was seen a few times. V is TRBV19 and J is TRBJ1-5; the D is unclear. Germline assignment: CDR1 LNHDA and CDR2 SQIVND (reference sequence). CDR3 length equals 15 residues. The V end was cut by 3 bases, the J end by 0 bases, with 9 bases between. The CDR3 reads CASSMSSFSNQPQHF. The CDR3 nucleotides read TGTGCCAGTAGTATGAGCAGTTTTAGCAATCAGCCCCAGCATTTT.

The chain joins TRBV28 to TRBJ2-3, with 13 nucleotides matching TRBD2. Germline trimming cut 4 bases from V and 4 bases from J; bases unmatched to any gene: 5. There are 16 residues in the CDR3. CDR1 and CDR2 from the germline V gene are MDHEN and SYDVKM. The CDR3 reads CASSSVLAGGADTQYF. CDR3 sequence (DNA): TGTGCCAGCAGTTCAGTACTAGCGGGGGGGGCAGATACGCAGTATTTT. The full variable domain, rest sourced from reference TRBV28 and TRBJ2-3, is DVKVTQSSRYLVKRTGEKVFLECVQDMDHENMFWYRQDPGLGLRLIYFSYDVKMKEKGDIPEGYSVSREKKERFSLILESASTNQTSMYLCASSSVLAGGADTQYFGPGTRLTVL.

The V and J genes are TRBV6-8 and TRBJ1-2, with 7 bases aligning to TRBD1. The V gene end was trimmed by 4 bases and the J gene end by 6 bases; junction bases not matched to a gene: 11. The V gene's germline CDR1 is MNHGY and CDR2 SAAAGT. The length of the CDR3 is 15 residues. This CDR3 reads CASSFPGTAYNGYTF. The CDR3 DNA sequence: TGTGCCAGCAGTTTCCCCGGGACAGCCTACAATGGCTACACCTTC.

This clonotype has a count of ten or more. The rearrangement links TRBV7-9 to TRBJ2-1, with unresolved D. Trimming took off 1 base at V and 4 bases at J, with 8 bases between the two ends. The germline CDR1 and CDR2 sequences are SEHNR and FQNEAQ (reference sequence). The CDR3 covers 14 residues. The CDR3 spells CASSLVSGYNEQFF. CDR3 DNA sequence: TGTGCCAGCAGCTTAGTTTCTGGATACAATGAGCAGTTCTTC.